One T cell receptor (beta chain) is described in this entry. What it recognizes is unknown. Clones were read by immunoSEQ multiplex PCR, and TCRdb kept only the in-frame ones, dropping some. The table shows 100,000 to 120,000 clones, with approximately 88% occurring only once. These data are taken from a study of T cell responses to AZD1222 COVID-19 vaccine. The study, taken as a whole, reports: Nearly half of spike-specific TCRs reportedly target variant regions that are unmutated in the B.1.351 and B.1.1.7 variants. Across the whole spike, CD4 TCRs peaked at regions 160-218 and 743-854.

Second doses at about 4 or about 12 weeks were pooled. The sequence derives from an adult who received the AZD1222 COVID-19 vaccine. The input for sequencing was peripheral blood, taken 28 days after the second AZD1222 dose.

CDR3 sequence reads: CASSSIPTEQFF. The CDR3 nucleotides are TGTGCCAGCAGCTCTATACCGACTGAGCAGTTCTTC. The rearrangement uses TRBV11-1 and TRBJ2-1; no clear D. V dropped 4 bases and J dropped 9 bases, with 10 bases sitting between them. This CDR3 has 12 residues. Germline V CDR1 and CDR2: SGHAT, FQDESV (reference sequence).